The 28 T cell receptor beta chains reported below all come from one sample, sequenced in a study of blood T cells in healthy people across ages. Primed by a sample-barcoded 5' primer and a J-beta primer mix, a second PCR proceeded for about 7 to 11 cycles. TCRdb fed the 5' RACE reads into MiXCR, producing one record per CDR3 protein. The sample lists some 880,000 distinct CDR3 sequences, about 34% occurring once. Sample: blood. The receptors come from a young man in good health.

On this clonotype: It may be a read error: a sequence one base away is much more abundant. The CDR3, as DNA: TGTGCCAGCAGCCCCCGACTAGAGAGTGAGGAGCAGTACTTC. It translates to CASSPRLESEEQYF. V gene TRBV7-7 combines with J gene TRBJ2-7; weak D call: TRBD2 (6 bases). Trimming shortened V by 5 bases and J by 7 bases, and 18 bases separated the two germline ends. The CDR3 consists of 14 residues. CDR1 is SSHAT and CDR2 is FNYEAQ in the germline V gene (reference sequence).

The CDR3 DNA is TGCAGCGGGACAGGGGAATCCCCATATGGCTACACCTTC. This translates into CSGTGESPYGYTF. J is TRBJ1-2 and V is TRBV29-1, with TRBD1 matching 9 bases. Germline trimming cut 7 bases from V and 5 bases from J; bases unmatched to any gene: 8. The CDR3 loop spans 13 amino acids. CDR1 is SQVTM, CDR2 ANQGSEA, per germline.

This clonotype occurred a few times. For the CDR3, the DNA is TGCAGTGCTAAACCCTGGGTCAGGGCCCCTTCCTATGGCTACACCTTC. Its translation is CSAKPWVRAPSYGYTF. The chain carries TRBV20-1 and TRBJ1-2, with D perhaps matching TRBD1 (5 bases). V was cut by 4 bases and J by 4 bases, with 22 bases left in between. Germline V gene lookup returns CDR1 DFQATT and CDR2 SNEGSKA (reference sequence). The CDR3 totals 16 residues.

This clonotype showed up many times. V usage is TRBV12-3 or TRBV12-4 and J usage is TRBJ2-1; 12 bases line up with TRBD2. The V segment lost 6 bases and the J segment 10 bases; nucleotides outside the gene matches: 7. This CDR3 comprises 14 residues. CDR3 coding DNA: TGTGCCAGCAGCCCTAGCGGGGGGGCGCCCGAGCAGTTCTTC. Amino acid sequence: CASSPSGGAPEQFF.

This clonotype has more than one count but fewer than ten. The chain links TRBV3-1 to TRBJ2-1, with 8 bases matching TRBD1. The trim removed 0 bases at V and 6 bases at J, leaving 13 bases unmatched. The germline CDR1 and CDR2 sequences are LGHDT and YNNKEL (reference sequence). The CDR3 has 18 amino acids. CDR3 sequence reads: CASSQDWGRGRGFNEQFF. For the CDR3, the DNA is TGTGCCAGCAGCCAAGACTGGGGCAGGGGGCGAGGGTTCAATGAGCAGTTCTTC.

This chain uses TRBV7-2 with TRBJ2-1; the D gene could be TRBD1 or TRBD2 (6 bases each). The germline V gene has CDR1 SGHTA and CDR2 FQGNSA. The CDR3 runs 14 residues. The V end was cut by 1 base, the J end by 10 bases, with 14 bases between. The CDR3 DNA reads as TGTGCCAGCAGCTTAGGGGGGGCCCCCTACGAGCAGTTCTTC. Protein: CASSLGGAPYEQFF.

The chain recombines TRBV6-5 with TRBJ2-5, with 15 bases matching TRBD2. Germline V gene data show CDR1 as MNHEY and CDR2 as SVGAGI. V shed 0 bases, J shed 4 bases, and the junction held 9 bases outside the gene matches. This CDR3 has 19 residues. CDR3 in amino acids: CASSYSTPGLAGGLETQYF. Written as DNA, the CDR3 is TGTGCCAGCAGTTACTCGACACCCGGACTAGCGGGGGGGCTAGAGACCCAGTACTTC.

This clonotype was counted at least ten times. The chain combines TRBV29-1 with TRBJ2-7; TRBD1 aligns across 8 bases. The CDR3 consists of 13 residues. Germline V gives CDR1 SQVTM, CDR2 ANQGSEA. After removal of 5 bases from V and 3 bases from J, the junction contained 6 bases not matched to a gene. The CDR3 loop is CSVPIGTGYEQYF. The CDR3 bases are TGCAGCGTTCCCATAGGGACAGGCTACGAGCAGTACTTC.

This clonotype was counted ten times or more. DNA of the CDR3: TGTGCCAGCACTCTAGGCCAGGGAAATGGCTACACCTTC. It is translated as CASTLGQGNGYTF. The J gene is TRBJ1-2, the V gene TRBV6-5, with a weak D call TRBD1 (5 bases). Germline V gene data show CDR1 as MNHEY and CDR2 as SVGAGI. Trimming shortened V by 7 bases and J by 6 bases, and 15 bases separated the two germline ends. This CDR3 has 13 residues.

The V call is TRBV24-1, the J call TRBJ2-3; the D is unclear. V was cut by 1 base and J by 3 bases, with 4 bases left in between. CDR1 is KGHDR, CDR2 SFDVKD, per germline. There are 13 residues in the CDR3. This chain's CDR3 is CATSDFGTDTQYF. For the CDR3, the DNA is TGTGCCACCAGTGATTTCGGTACAGATACGCAGTATTTT.

This rearrangement joins TRBV4-1 to TRBJ1-2; TRBD1 agrees at 7 bases. The trim removed 1 base at V and 5 bases at J, leaving 7 bases unmatched. CDR1 MGHRA and CDR2 YSYEKL come from the germline V gene. The CDR3 length is 15 residues. CDR3 protein: CASSQVGQAIYGYTF. The CDR3, as DNA: TGCGCCAGCAGCCAAGTAGGACAGGCTATTTATGGCTACACCTTC.

The rearrangement joins TRBV6-1 to TRBJ2-1; 7 positions match TRBD1. Trimming cost V 10 bases and J 5 bases; bases outside gene matches: 11. CDR3 size: 14 residues. Germline V gives CDR1 MNHNS, CDR2 SASEGT. CDR3 sequence: CATTPGTDNNEQFF. The CDR3 bases are TGTGCCACTACCCCGGGGACAGACAACAATGAGCAGTTCTTC.

On this clonotype: A much more abundant neighbour one base away suggests this may be a read error. The rearrangement joins TRBV7-9 to TRBJ2-3; D gene ambiguous. Looked up from germline, CDR1 is SEHNR and CDR2 is FQNEAQ (reference sequence). The V gene lost 4 bases and the J gene lost 2 bases, with 10 bases spanning the gap. CDR3 length: 14 amino acids. The CDR3 sequence is CASSSSFPTDTQYF. The CDR3 DNA is TGTGCCAGCAGCTCCTCTTTCCCCACAGATACGCAGTATTTT.

Note on this clonotype: Just one base apart from a much larger clone, this may be a read error. The V gene is TRBV7-3, the J gene TRBJ2-1; tentative D call: TRBD1 (5 bases). The tail of the sequence fits TRBJ2-7 better, so the J call may be wrong. CDR3 length: 14 amino acids. Germline CDR1 and CDR2: SGHTA and FQGTGA. DNA for the CDR3: TGTGCCAGCAGCTCGGACACCTCCTACAATGAGCAGTACTTC. It yields the protein CASSSDTSYNEQYF.

CDR3 sequence (DNA): TGTGCCAGCAGTGCCCAGTCAAGGAGGGAATGGACCAATCAGCCCCAGCATTTT. Translating gives CASSAQSRREWTNQPQHF. The chain carries TRBV2 and TRBJ1-5, with unresolved D. The CDR3 consists of 18 residues. V gave up 4 bases and J gave up 3 bases, with 22 bases separating them. Germline V gene sequence: CDR1 SNHLY, CDR2 FYNNEI.

The CDR3 is CASTLRGLGQPQHF. The DNA for the CDR3 is TGTGCCAGCACCCTAAGGGGTTTGGGTCAGCCCCAGCATTTT. The J gene is TRBJ1-5, the V gene TRBV12-3 or TRBV12-4, with D perhaps matching TRBD1 (5 bases). V lost 7 bases to trimming and J lost 6 bases, with 16 bases between them. This CDR3 spans 14 amino acids.

The gene calls are TRBV25-1 and TRBJ2-5, with TRBD1 matching 7 bases. After removal of 6 bases from V and 11 bases from J, the junction contained 12 bases not matched to a gene. CDR3 length: 13 amino acids. The germline gives CDR1 MGHDK, CDR2 SYGVNS. The CDR3 spells CASRGQLPGEQYF. The CDR3 DNA follows: TGTGCCAGCAGGGGACAGCTTCCCGGTGAGCAGTACTTC.

The table lists this clonotype with a few counts. This chain links TRBV6-6 with TRBJ2-7, with 9 positions matching TRBD1. Germline CDR1 MNHNY, CDR2 SVGAGI (reference sequence). The CDR3 covers 16 residues. The J segment lost 4 bases and the V segment lost 4 bases, leaving 11 bases of the junction unmatched. The CDR3 region is CASSFGTGHPKYEQYF. The CDR3 DNA reads as TGTGCCAGCAGTTTCGGGACAGGGCATCCCAAGTACGAGCAGTACTTC.

A few counts support this clonotype. A much larger clone differs from this one at a single base, so this may be a read error. The rearrangement uses TRBV7-2 and TRBJ1-5; D gene ambiguous. This CDR3 spans 14 amino acids. Trimming left V 2 bases short and J 9 bases short, with 14 bases between. Per germline, CDR1 SGHTA and CDR2 FQGNSA. The CDR3 sequence: CASSLTEGRRPQHF. In nucleotides, the CDR3 is TGTGCCAGCAGCTTAACGGAGGGCAGGCGGCCCCAGCATTTT.

CDR3 in DNA: TGCAGCGTTGAAGATACGGACAGGGTAGGCACAGATACGCAGTATTTT. Protein: CSVEDTDRVGTDTQYF. This chain uses TRBV29-1 with TRBJ2-3; 8 bases are shared with TRBD1. The V and J ends lost 0 bases and 1 base, in that order; junction bases with no gene match: 6. The CDR3 totals 16 residues. The germline V gene has CDR1 SQVTM and CDR2 ANQGSEA.

In its sample, this clonotype was seen a few times. V gene TRBV5-6 combines with J gene TRBJ2-3; D perhaps matches TRBD2 (5 bases). CDR1 SGHDT and CDR2 YYEEEE come from the germline V gene. The germline V and J ends were trimmed by 4 bases and 1 base, with 10 bases remaining between them. The CDR3 is 14 amino acids. The DNA for the CDR3 is TGTGCCAGCAGCGGGGAGTACCGCACAGATACGCAGTATTTT. Translation gives CASSGEYRTDTQYF.

This clonotype has a handful of counts. This chain uses TRBV4-2 with TRBJ1-4; D is unresolved. The V gene lost 3 bases and the J gene lost 0 bases, with 8 bases spanning the gap. This CDR3 has 15 amino acids. Germline V gene lookup returns CDR1 LGHNA and CDR2 YNFKEQ. CDR3 residues: CASSQVVATNEKLFF. As DNA, the CDR3 is TGTGCCAGCAGCCAGGTGGTCGCAACTAATGAAAAACTGTTTTTT.

The rearrangement uses TRBV9 and TRBJ1-1; no reliable D call. Trimming pared 0 bases from V and 6 bases from J, leaving 12 bases between. CDR1 SGDLS and CDR2 YYNGEE come from the germline V gene. This CDR3 contains 14 residues. CDR3 nucleotide sequence: TGTGCCAGCAGCGTAGACGCGGTTCGTTCTGAAGCTTTCTTT. This sequence encodes CASSVDAVRSEAFF.

This clonotype occurred a few times. The J gene is TRBJ1-1, the V gene TRBV27; no reliable D call. This CDR3 spans 14 amino acids. CDR1 MNHEY and CDR2 SMNVEV come from the germline V gene (reference sequence). V lost 2 bases, J lost 8 bases, and 15 bases lay in between. The CDR3 DNA is TGTGCCAGCAGTTTACTCCGGGCCAGTGGGGAAGCTTTCTTT. It translates to CASSLLRASGEAFF.

V is TRBV20-1 and J is TRBJ2-5; 9 positions agree with TRBD2. The J call may be wrong; the DNA end is better matched by TRBJ2-7. This CDR3 spans 16 amino acids. Germline V gene data show CDR1 as DFQATT and CDR2 as SNEGSKA (reference sequence). CDR3 nucleotide sequence: TGCAGTGTTACACAGGGTAGCCTAAGCGGGGGGAACGAGCAGTACTTC. Amino acids: CSVTQGSLSGGNEQYF.

DNA for the CDR3: TGTGCCAGCAGGTTACGGGACAGGGAAACCGATGAGCAGTTCTTC. It yields the protein CASRLRDRETDEQFF. This chain links TRBV6-2 or TRBV6-3 with TRBJ2-1, with 9 bases identical to TRBD1. From germline, CDR1 is MNHEY and CDR2 SVGEGT. The CDR3 totals 15 residues. V shed 6 bases and J 8 bases; nucleotides not matched to a gene: 11.

This chain joins TRBV6-5 and TRBJ1-5; tentatively, D is TRBD1 (5 bases). The CDR3 sequence is 15 residues long. The V end was cut by 8 bases, the J end by 0 bases, with 14 bases between. Germline V lookup: CDR1 MNHEY, CDR2 SVGAGI. The DNA of the CDR3 is TGTGCCAGCCGAACCGCGAGGGGTAGCAATCAGCCCCAGCATTTT. Encoded protein: CASRTARGSNQPQHF.

The chain is built from TRBV15 and TRBJ1-4; 7 nucleotides agree with TRBD1. The V gene end was trimmed by 4 bases and the J gene end by 6 bases; junction bases not matched to a gene: 5. The V gene's germline CDR1 is LNHNV and CDR2 YYDKDF (reference sequence). The length of the CDR3 is 14 residues. In DNA, the CDR3 is TGTGCCACCAGCACGGAGGGGGCTTATGAAAAACTGTTTTTT. The encoded protein is CATSTEGAYEKLFF.